This T cell receptor beta chain appears in the sequencing data of a study of T cell repertoires in cytomegalovirus infection. Looking at the study overall: Evidence of both CMV infection and a matching HLA type came from public TCR beta signatures. Study-wide results and limits: The ex vivo response showed dominance by HLA-C-restricted CMV-specific TCR beta clonotypes.

Germline V gives CDR1 MNHNS, CDR2 SASEGT. The CDR3 runs 12 residues. V shed 10 bases and J 1 base; nucleotides not matched to a gene: 3. This clonotype was counted ten times or more. Its antigen is not identified. From the reads, TCRdb called clonotypes with MiXCR, one entry per CDR3 protein. There are fewer than 550,000 distinct CDR3 sequences in the sample; 10% to 12% occur only once, and about 10% lies in the top ten. The clonotype comes from a human donor in good health (CMV status not recorded). Some clones in this sample may be carry-over from other donors' samples. This sequence joins TRBV6-1 and TRBJ2-5; 7 nucleotides line up with TRBD2. The sequencing input was PBMCs. The CDR3 DNA reads as TGTGCCACTAGCGGACCCCAAGAGACCCAGTACTTC. Translation gives CATSGPQETQYF.